This is a list of T cell receptor beta chains from one sample in a study of control samples from healthy donors and cancer patients. Sequencing was performed with immunoSEQ multiplex PCR; in TCRdb, only in-frame clones are kept and a portion is missing. Among 120,000 or so clones, roughly 84% were seen once, and the ten largest hold around 8.7%. Material for sequencing was blood. The receptors were sampled from a man in his forties in good health. Each CDR3 is given with its conserved first and last residue. The D gene is left open where the match is weak. Expanded clones are given a class, and other clones once, few, many or no size at all.

TRBV5-6	TRBJ1-1	medium-sized	NA	14	CASSSETWGTEAFF	TGTGCCAGCAGCTCGGAGACCTGGGGCACTGAAGCTTTCTTT
TRBV19	TRBJ1-5	NA	TRBD1	14	CASSIGQGNQPQHF	TGTGCCAGTAGTATCGGACAGGGCAATCAGCCCCAGCATTTT
TRBV6-6	TRBJ1-1	NA	NA	12	CASRTSRSEAFF	TGTGCCAGCAGAACAAGCCGGAGTGAAGCTTTCTTT
TRBV12-5	TRBJ2-2	NA	NA	14	CASGLSTGTGELFF	TGTGCTAGTGGTTTATCCACAGGGACCGGGGAGCTGTTTTTT
TRBV7-9	TRBJ2-2	NA	TRBD2	19	CASSSPTKRGGRNTGELFF	TGTGCCAGCAGCTCCCCGACTAAGCGGGGGGGCCGTAACACCGGGGAGCTGTTTTTT
TRBV5-6	TRBJ1-2	NA	NA	14	CASSLIGFDGGYTF	TGTGCCAGCAGCTTGATAGGGTTTGATGGTGGCTACACCTTC
TRBV10-3	TRBJ1-4	NA	NA	11	CAISEGGKLFF	TGTGCCATCAGTGAGGGAGGAAAACTGTTTTTT
TRBV30	TRBJ1-1	NA	NA	13	CAWSLWVNTEAFF	TGTGCCTGGAGTTTATGGGTGAACACTGAAGCTTTCTTT
TRBV29-1	TRBJ1-5	few	NA	13	CSVGGRVIQPQHF	TGCAGCGTTGGGGGCCGGGTTATTCAGCCCCAGCATTTT
TRBV27	TRBJ1-1	NA	NA	13	CASSRTQGFEAFF	TGTGCCAGCAGCCGAACCCAGGGTTTTGAAGCTTTCTTT
TRBV6-2/TRBV6-3	TRBJ1-5	once	TRBD1	14	CASSTDRVGQPQHF	TGTGCCAGCAGTACCGACAGGGTCGGTCAGCCCCAGCATTTT
TRBV27	TRBJ1-2	NA	TRBD1	13	CASSPGGGYGYTF	TGTGCCAGCAGTCCAGGGGGCGGCTATGGCTACACCTTC
TRBV23-1	TRBJ2-2	once	NA	18	CASSQSKGQGRNTGELFF	TGCGCCAGCAGTCAATCAAAGGGCCAGGGGAGAAATACCGGGGAGCTGTTTTTT
TRBV24-1	TRBJ2-1	NA	NA	12	CATSDFGHEQFF	TGTGCCACCAGTGATTTCGGTCATGAGCAGTTCTTC
TRBV4-1	TRBJ2-3	NA	TRBD2	15	CASSPYGGSTDTQYF	TGCGCCAGCAGCCCGTACGGGGGGAGCACAGATACGCAGTATTTT
TRBV6-5	TRBJ2-2	NA	NA	12	CASRWSTGELFF	TGTGCCAGCAGATGGAGTACCGGGGAGCTGTTTTTT
TRBV7-9	TRBJ1-1	few	NA	14	CASTYPDAWTEAFF	TGTGCCAGCACCTACCCTGACGCGTGGACTGAAGCTTTCTTT
TRBV27	TRBJ1-1	once	NA	14	CASSLRQMNTEAFF	TGTGCCAGCAGTTTACGTCAGATGAACACTGAAGCTTTCTTT
TRBV30	TRBJ2-1	NA	NA	13	CAWSSFGADEQFF	TGTGCCTGGAGTAGTTTTGGGGCAGATGAGCAGTTCTTC
TRBV10-3	TRBJ2-4	NA	NA	15	CAISTGLLAKNIQYF	TGTGCCATATCAACCGGGCTACTAGCCAAAAACATTCAGTACTTC
TRBV7-9	TRBJ2-7	NA	NA	14	CASSPSGTNYEQYF	TGTGCCAGCAGCCCATCGGGGACGAACTACGAGCAGTACTTC
TRBV6-6	TRBJ1-5	NA	NA	15	CASSFGDNPNQPQHF	TGTGCCAGCAGTTTCGGGGACAACCCCAATCAGCCCCAGCATTTT
TRBV20-1	TRBJ2-1	NA	NA	15	CSASLGRGTYNEQFF	TGCAGTGCTAGTCTAGGGAGGGGGACCTACAATGAGCAGTTCTTC
TRBV18	TRBJ1-2	NA	NA	15	CASSPSQGQTDGYTF	TGTGCCAGCTCACCAAGCCAGGGCCAAACGGATGGCTACACCTTC
TRBV19	TRBJ1-1	NA	TRBD1	17	CASSILRTGVTNTEAFF	TGTGCCAGTAGTATTCTCAGGACAGGGGTGACCAACACTGAAGCTTTCTTT
TRBV5-1	TRBJ1-2	NA	TRBD1	14	CASSLATGNYGYTF	TGCGCCAGCAGCTTGGCGACAGGGAACTATGGCTACACCTTC
TRBV5-1	TRBJ2-7	NA	NA	11	CASTSAYEQYF	TGCGCCAGCACTAGCGCCTACGAGCAGTACTTC
TRBV18	TRBJ1-5	NA	NA	15	CASSRDPTADQPQHF	TGTGCCAGCTCACGGGACCCGACCGCGGACCAGCCCCAGCATTTT
TRBV5-5	TRBJ1-4	NA	NA	16	CASSKINGGENEKLFF	TGTGCCAGCTCTAAAATTAATGGGGGGGAAAATGAAAAACTGTTTTTT
TRBV11-3	TRBJ2-7	NA	TRBD1	18	CASRYGDRVSAGSYEQYF	TGTGCCAGCAGGTATGGGGACAGGGTTTCGGCCGGGTCGTACGAGCAGTACTTC
TRBV7-9	TRBJ1-1	NA	NA	14	CASSLSGTNTEAFF	TGTGCCAGCAGCTTATCCGGGACGAACACTGAAGCTTTCTTT
TRBV6-5	TRBJ2-6	NA	NA	15	CASSLGSSGANVLTF	TGTGCCAGCAGTTTAGGGAGTTCTGGGGCCAACGTCCTGACTTTC
TRBV11-3	TRBJ2-1	few	TRBD1	15	CASSSGTGFANEQFF	TGTGCCAGCAGCTCCGGGACAGGGTTCGCCAATGAGCAGTTCTTC
TRBV6-5	TRBJ2-1	once	TRBD1	14	CAGGQDASYNEQFF	TGTGCCGGGGGACAGGATGCCTCCTACAATGAGCAGTTCTTC
TRBV5-1	TRBJ1-2	NA	NA	12	CASSLTNYGYTF	TGCGCCAGCAGCTTGACAAACTATGGCTACACCTTC
TRBV9	TRBJ2-3	NA	NA	12	CASSVTKDTQYF	TGTGCCAGCAGCGTGACTAAAGATACGCAGTATTTT
TRBV19	TRBJ1-2	NA	TRBD1	13	CARPGQGNYGYTF	TGTGCCAGACCGGGACAGGGGAACTATGGCTACACCTTC
TRBV29-1	TRBJ1-1	NA	NA	14	CSVPDRVTNTEAFF	TGCAGCGTGCCTGATAGGGTGACGAACACTGAAGCTTTCTTT
TRBV6-2/TRBV6-3	TRBJ1-2	NA	NA	12	CASSYPPDGYTF	TGTGCCAGCAGTTACCCTCCGGATGGCTACACCTTC
TRBV5-1	TRBJ2-3	NA	NA	13	CASSLAPRDTQYF	TGCGCCAGCAGCTTGGCCCCCAGGGATACGCAGTATTTT
TRBV5-6	TRBJ2-1	few	NA	13	CASSPITLNEQFF	TGTGCCAGCAGCCCTATAACCTTAAATGAGCAGTTCTTC